These 16 T cell receptor beta chains share one sample of origin, sequenced in a study of control samples from healthy donors and cancer patients. Assay: immunoSEQ multiplex PCR; the TCRdb copy retains only in-frame clones and omits some. The sample shows 110,000 to 150,000 clones, 70% to 90% of them seen only once. The sample consisted of blood. These receptors all come from a woman aged 25-40 years in good health.

This clone was seen only once. This rearrangement joins TRBV19 to TRBJ2-7, with D perhaps TRBD2 (5 bases). Germline assignment: CDR1 LNHDA and CDR2 SQIVND (reference sequence). This CDR3 region has 15 residues. Trimming stripped 3 bases from V and 2 bases from J, with 14 bases between. The DNA for the CDR3 is TGTGCCAGTAGTATCGGGGATCAGGCAACCTACGAGCAGTACTTC. The encoded protein is CASSIGDQATYEQYF.

CDR3 coding DNA: TGCGCCAGCAGTCAATTAATAACGGGGGGTGGCGGGAACACTGAAGCTTTCTTT. This codes for CASSQLITGGGGNTEAFF. The chain is built from TRBV23-1 and TRBJ1-1, with D perhaps matching TRBD1 (5 bases). TRBV23-1 is an ORF; its function is uncertain. The CDR3 is made up of 18 amino acids. Trimming left V 1 base short and J 1 base short, with 19 bases between.

The gene calls are TRBV11-2 and TRBJ2-5; 8 bases are a match to TRBD2. J lost 5 bases, V lost 4 bases, and 3 bases had no gene match. CDR3 length equals 13 residues. Per the germline V gene, CDR1 is SGHAT and CDR2 is FQNNGV. In DNA form, the CDR3 reads TGTGCCAGCAGCTCCGGACTAGCTGAGACCCAGTACTTC. Translating gives CASSSGLAETQYF.

This clone was detected once. The chain joins TRBV19 to TRBJ1-5, with D perhaps matching TRBD1 (6 bases). V lost 4 bases and J 4 bases, leaving 14 bases between the germline ends. This CDR3 has 15 amino acids. Germline CDR1 LNHDA, CDR2 SQIVND (reference sequence). CDR3 amino acids: CASSRNRVRNQPQHF. In DNA form, the CDR3 reads TGTGCCAGTAGTAGAAACAGGGTCAGGAATCAGCCCCAGCATTTT.

This rearrangement joins TRBV21-1 to TRBJ2-7; no check of the table's D call, TRBD1, against the DNA was made. TRBV21-1 corresponds to a pseudogene. This CDR3 has 18 amino acids. The CDR3 reads CASSKDYPTGTGAYEQYF. The CDR3 DNA reads TGTGCCAGCAGCAAGGATTACCCTACCGGGACAGGGGCCTACGAGCAGTACTTC.

This chain links TRBV6-6 with TRBJ1-2, with 7 bases lining up with TRBD1. The CDR3 has 15 amino acids. Looked up from germline, CDR1 is MNHNY and CDR2 is SVGAGI (reference sequence). J was trimmed by 7 bases and V by 6 bases; bases with no gene match: 14. The CDR3 sequence is CASSYGTAQKSGYTF. In DNA form, the CDR3 reads TGTGCCAGCAGCTACGGGACAGCTCAGAAGAGTGGCTACACCTTC.

The chain uses TRBV6-6 and TRBJ2-7, with D possibly being TRBD2 (5 bases). The CDR3 has 16 residues. Deletions cut 0 bases from V and 1 base from J, with 13 bases between. In germline, CDR1 is MNHNY, CDR2 SVGAGI (reference sequence). The CDR3 DNA is TGTGCCAGCAGTTACTCGACGGGGATTGGATCCTACGAGCAGTACTTC. As protein: CASSYSTGIGSYEQYF.

The V gene is TRBV7-2, the J gene TRBJ1-2, with D possibly being TRBD1 (5 bases). Deletions cut 1 base from V and 7 bases from J, with 16 bases between. The CDR3 is 15 amino acids. Germline V CDR1 and CDR2: SGHTA, FQGNSA. This CDR3 reads CASSLVAGQTGGYTF. DNA for the CDR3: TGTGCCAGCAGCTTAGTTGCGGGGCAGACGGGTGGCTACACCTTC.

The chain joins TRBV27 to TRBJ2-1; D is ambiguous. This CDR3 region has 13 residues. The V and J ends lost 0 bases and 5 bases respectively, with 5 bases between them. CDR1 is MNHEY, CDR2 SMNVEV, per germline (reference sequence). The CDR3 loop is CASSLSVNNEQFF. The CDR3 DNA sequence: TGTGCCAGCAGTTTATCGGTGAACAATGAGCAGTTCTTC.

CDR3 DNA sequence: TGTGCCAGCAGCCCATGGCCGCAAGAGACCCAGTACTTC. Its protein product is CASSPWPQETQYF. The chain recombines TRBV7-9 with TRBJ2-5; D remains unclear. Trimming removed 5 bases from V and 2 bases from J, with 9 bases in between. The CDR3 covers 13 residues. Per germline, CDR1 SEHNR and CDR2 FQNEAQ (reference sequence).

The rearrangement joins TRBV10-3 to TRBJ2-3, with 8 bases identical to TRBD2. The CDR3 spans 14 residues. Germline assignment: CDR1 ENHRY and CDR2 SYGVKD. Germline trimming cut 4 bases from V and 6 bases from J; bases unmatched to any gene: 6. The CDR3 region is CAISAAGVEDTQYF. CDR3 bases: TGTGCCATCAGTGCAGCGGGAGTGGAGGATACGCAGTATTTT.

The J gene is TRBJ1-1, the V gene TRBV6-1, with a weak D call TRBD1 (6 bases). Germline CDR1 and CDR2: MNHNS and SASEGT. CDR3 size: 15 residues. V shed 2 bases and J shed 3 bases, with 13 bases lying between them. The CDR3 nucleotides are TGTGCCAGCAGTGAAATGGAGGGGGGGTACACTGAAGCTTTCTTT. The encoded protein is CASSEMEGGYTEAFF.

V gene TRBV19 combines with J gene TRBJ2-1; tentative D call: TRBD2 (6 bases). With 8 bases removed from V and 12 bases from J, the gap between germline ends came to 20 bases. Looked up from germline, CDR1 is LNHDA and CDR2 is SQIVND (reference sequence). The CDR3 length is 13 residues. Here the CDR3 DNA reads TGTGCCAGTTCCGGGACTCCCCAAATGGTGCAGTTCTTC. It is translated as CASSGTPQMVQFF.

This chain connects TRBV5-1 to TRBJ2-7; tentative D call: TRBD2 (6 bases). The CDR3 length is 14 residues. Germline V CDR1 and CDR2: SGHRS, YFSETQ. The V end lost 4 bases, the J end lost 6 bases, and 17 bases lay between the germline ends. This CDR3 reads CASSRAGSGIEQYF. Written as DNA, the CDR3 is TGCGCCAGCAGCAGAGCGGGCTCGGGTATCGAGCAGTACTTC. Together with reference TRBV5-1 and TRBJ2-7, the CDR3 gives the full variable domain: KAGVTQTPRYLIKTRGQQVTLSCSPISGHRSVSWYQQTPGQGLQFLFEYFSETQRNKGNFPGRFSGRQFSNSRSEMNVSTLELGDSALYLCASSRAGSGIEQYFGPGTRLTVT.

V gene TRBV6-4 combines with J gene TRBJ1-5; 9 bases line up with TRBD1. Germline-derived CDR1 and CDR2 are MRHNA and SNTAGT. The CDR3 loop spans 16 amino acids. The junction had 3 bases not matched to a gene; V was cut back by 0 bases and J by 3 bases. CDR3 nucleotide sequence: TGTGCCAGCAGTGACTCGAGGGACAGGGCCAATCAGCCCCAGCATTTT. It codes for CASSDSRDRANQPQHF.

This chain connects TRBV28 to TRBJ2-7, with TRBD1 identical over 7 bases. Germline-derived CDR1 and CDR2 are MDHEN and SYDVKM. V lost 3 bases, J lost 2 bases, and 1 base stayed unmatched. The CDR3 consists of 13 residues. The CDR3 nucleotides read TGTGCCAGCAGTTTTGGACAGGCCTACGAGCAGTACTTC. This gives the protein CASSFGQAYEQYF. Based on the CDR3 plus reference TRBV28 and TRBJ2-7, the full variable domain is DVKVTQSSRYLVKRTGEKVFLECVQDMDHENMFWYRQDPGLGLRLIYFSYDVKMKEKGDIPEGYSVSREKKERFSLILESASTNQTSMYLCASSFGQAYEQYFGPGTRLTVT.